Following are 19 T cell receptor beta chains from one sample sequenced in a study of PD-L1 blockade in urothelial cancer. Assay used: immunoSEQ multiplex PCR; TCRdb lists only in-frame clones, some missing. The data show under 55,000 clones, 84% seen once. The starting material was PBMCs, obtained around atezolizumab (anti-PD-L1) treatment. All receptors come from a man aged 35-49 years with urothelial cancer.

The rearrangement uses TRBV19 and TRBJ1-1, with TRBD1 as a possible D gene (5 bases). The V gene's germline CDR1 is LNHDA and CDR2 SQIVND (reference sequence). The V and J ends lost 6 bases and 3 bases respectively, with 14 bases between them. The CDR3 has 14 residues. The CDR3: CASSPVGEDTEAFF. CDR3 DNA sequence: TGTGCCAGTAGCCCAGTAGGGGAGGACACTGAAGCTTTCTTT. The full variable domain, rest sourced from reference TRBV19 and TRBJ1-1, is DGGITQSPKYLFRKEGQNVTLSCEQNLNHDAMYWYRQDPGQGLRLIYYSQIVNDFQKGDIAEGYSVSREKKESFPLTVTSAQKNPTAFYLCASSPVGEDTEAFFGQGTRLTVV.

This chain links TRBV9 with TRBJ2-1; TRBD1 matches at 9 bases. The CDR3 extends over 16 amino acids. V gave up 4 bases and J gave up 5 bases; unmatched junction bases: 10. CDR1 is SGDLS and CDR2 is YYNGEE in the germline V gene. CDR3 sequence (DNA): TGTGCCAGCAGCTTCCCCCGGGACAGGGCCCACAATGAGCAGTTCTTC. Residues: CASSFPRDRAHNEQFF.

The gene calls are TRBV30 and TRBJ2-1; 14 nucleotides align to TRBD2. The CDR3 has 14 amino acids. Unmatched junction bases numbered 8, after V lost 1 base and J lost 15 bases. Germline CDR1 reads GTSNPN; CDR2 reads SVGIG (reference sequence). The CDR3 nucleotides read TGTGCCTGGAGTGGACTAGCGGGAGGGCCGATTCTGTTCTTC. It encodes CAWSGLAGGPILFF. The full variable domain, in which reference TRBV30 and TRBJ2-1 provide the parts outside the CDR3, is SQTIHQWPATLVQPVGSPLSLECTVEGTSNPNLYWYRQAAGRGLQLLFYSVGIGQISSEVPQNLSASRPQDRQFILSSKKLLLSDSGFYLCAWSGLAGGPILFFGPGTRLTVL.

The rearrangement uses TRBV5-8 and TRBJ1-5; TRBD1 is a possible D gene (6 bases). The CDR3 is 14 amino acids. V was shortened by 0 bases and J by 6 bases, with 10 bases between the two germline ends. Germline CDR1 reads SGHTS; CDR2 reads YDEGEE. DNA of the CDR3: TGTGCCAGCAGCTTGGTACAGGGCGTTCAGCCCCAGCATTTT. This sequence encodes CASSLVQGVQPQHF.

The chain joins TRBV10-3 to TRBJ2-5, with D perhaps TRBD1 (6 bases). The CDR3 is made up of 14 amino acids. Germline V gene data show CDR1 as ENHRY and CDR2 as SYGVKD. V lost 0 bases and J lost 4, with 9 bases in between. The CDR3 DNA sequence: TGTGCCATCAGTGAGTCTCTGGGGGCAGAGACCCAGTACTTC. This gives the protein CAISESLGAETQYF.

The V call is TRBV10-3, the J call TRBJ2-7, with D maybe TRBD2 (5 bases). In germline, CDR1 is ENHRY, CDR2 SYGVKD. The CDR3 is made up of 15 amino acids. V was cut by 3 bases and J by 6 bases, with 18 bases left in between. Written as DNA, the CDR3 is TGTGCCATCAGTGAATGGGAGTTAGGGTTGGGCGAGCAGTACTTC. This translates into CAISEWELGLGEQYF.

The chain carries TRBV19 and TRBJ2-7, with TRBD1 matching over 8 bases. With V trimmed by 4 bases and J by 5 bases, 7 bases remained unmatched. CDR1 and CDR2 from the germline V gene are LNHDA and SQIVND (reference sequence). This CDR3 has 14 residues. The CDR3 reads CASSTRQGYDEQYF. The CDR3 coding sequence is TGTGCCAGTAGTACCAGACAGGGGTACGACGAGCAGTACTTC.

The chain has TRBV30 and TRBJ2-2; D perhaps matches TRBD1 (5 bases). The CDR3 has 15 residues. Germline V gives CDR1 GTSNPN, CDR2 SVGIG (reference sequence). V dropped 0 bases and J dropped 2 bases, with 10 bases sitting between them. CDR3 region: CAWSVVQGNTGELFF. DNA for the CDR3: TGTGCCTGGAGTGTAGTGCAGGGAAACACCGGGGAGCTGTTTTTT.

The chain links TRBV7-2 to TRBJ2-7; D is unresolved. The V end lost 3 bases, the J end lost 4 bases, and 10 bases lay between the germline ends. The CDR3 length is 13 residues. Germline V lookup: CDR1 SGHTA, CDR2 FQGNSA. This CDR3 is CASSFVEQYEQYF. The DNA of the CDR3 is TGTGCCAGCAGCTTTGTAGAGCAATACGAGCAGTACTTC.

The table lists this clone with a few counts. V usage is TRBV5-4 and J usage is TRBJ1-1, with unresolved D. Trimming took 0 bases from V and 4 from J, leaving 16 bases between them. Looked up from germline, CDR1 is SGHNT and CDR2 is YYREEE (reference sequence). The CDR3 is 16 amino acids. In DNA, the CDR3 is TGTGCCAGCAGCTTGGGGCAGGCCGGATCCGGCACTGAAGCTTTCTTT. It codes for CASSLGQAGSGTEAFF.

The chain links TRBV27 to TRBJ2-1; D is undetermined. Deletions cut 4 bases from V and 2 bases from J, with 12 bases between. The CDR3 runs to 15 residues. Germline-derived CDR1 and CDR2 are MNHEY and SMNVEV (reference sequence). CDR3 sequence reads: CASSSRRRTYNEQFF. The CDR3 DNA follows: TGTGCCAGCAGTTCCCGGAGAAGGACCTACAATGAGCAGTTCTTC.

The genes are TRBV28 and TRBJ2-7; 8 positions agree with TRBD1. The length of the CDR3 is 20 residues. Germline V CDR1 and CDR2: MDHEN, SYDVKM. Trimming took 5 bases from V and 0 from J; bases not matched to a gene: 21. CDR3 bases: TGTGCCAGCAGTACAAAGGCCGGACAGGGTGTTCGTTCTCGCTCCTACGAGCAGTACTTC. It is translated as CASSTKAGQGVRSRSYEQYF.

CDR3 coding DNA: TGTGCCAGCAGCTCCGGGACAGGTCGTCAGCCCCAGCATTTT. Its protein product is CASSSGTGRQPQHF. The chain uses TRBV28 and TRBJ1-5; 8 bases align to TRBD1. This CDR3 has 14 residues. CDR1 MDHEN and CDR2 SYDVKM come from the germline V gene. With 6 bases clipped from V and 6 bases from J, the junction kept 7 bases outside the gene matches.

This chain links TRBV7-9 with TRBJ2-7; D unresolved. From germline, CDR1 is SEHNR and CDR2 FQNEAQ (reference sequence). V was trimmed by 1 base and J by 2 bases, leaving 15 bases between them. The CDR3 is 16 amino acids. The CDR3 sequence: CASSLDPRILPYEQYF. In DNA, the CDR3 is TGTGCCAGCAGCTTAGATCCCAGGATCTTACCCTACGAGCAGTACTTC.

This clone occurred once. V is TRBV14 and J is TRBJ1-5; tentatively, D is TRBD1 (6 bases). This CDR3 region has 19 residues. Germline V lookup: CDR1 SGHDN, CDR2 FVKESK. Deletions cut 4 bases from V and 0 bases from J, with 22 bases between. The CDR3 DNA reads TGTGCCAGCAGCCTGAAAATACGAAAACAGGGCAATAGCAATCAGCCCCAGCATTTT. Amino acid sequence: CASSLKIRKQGNSNQPQHF.

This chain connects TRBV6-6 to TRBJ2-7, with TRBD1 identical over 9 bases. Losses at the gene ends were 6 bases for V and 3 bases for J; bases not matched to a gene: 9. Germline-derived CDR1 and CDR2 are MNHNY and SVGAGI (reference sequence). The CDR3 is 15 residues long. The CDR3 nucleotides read TGTGCCAGCAGCCGGGACAGGGCGGAGGGCTACGAGCAGTACTTC. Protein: CASSRDRAEGYEQYF.

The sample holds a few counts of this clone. DNA of the CDR3: TGTGCCTGGACTAGCGGGAGGTCCAACTCCTACGAGCAGTACTTC. This codes for CAWTSGRSNSYEQYF. The V call is TRBV30, the J call TRBJ2-7; 11 bases fit TRBD2. The CDR3 is 15 amino acids. The germline gives CDR1 GTSNPN, CDR2 SVGIG (reference sequence). V lost 4 bases and J lost 0; bases outside the gene matches: 5.

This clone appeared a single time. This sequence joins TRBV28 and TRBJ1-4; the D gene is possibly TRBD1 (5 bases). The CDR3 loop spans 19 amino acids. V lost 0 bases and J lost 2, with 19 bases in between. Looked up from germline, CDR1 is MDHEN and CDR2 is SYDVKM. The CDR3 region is CASSLWTEDVGFTNEKLFF. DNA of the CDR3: TGTGCCAGCAGTTTATGGACAGAGGATGTGGGGTTTACTAATGAAAAACTGTTTTTT.

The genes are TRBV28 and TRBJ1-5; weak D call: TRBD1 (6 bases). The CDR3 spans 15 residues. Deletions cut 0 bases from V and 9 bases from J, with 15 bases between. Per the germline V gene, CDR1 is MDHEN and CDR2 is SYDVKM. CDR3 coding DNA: TGTGCCAGCAGTTTATGGGCGGGGGCCCAGGCGCCCCAGCATTTT. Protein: CASSLWAGAQAPQHF. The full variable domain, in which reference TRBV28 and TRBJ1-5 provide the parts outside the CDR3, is DVKVTQSSRYLVKRTGEKVFLECVQDMDHENMFWYRQDPGLGLRLIYFSYDVKMKEKGDIPEGYSVSREKKERFSLILESASTNQTSMYLCASSLWAGAQAPQHFGDGTRLSIL.